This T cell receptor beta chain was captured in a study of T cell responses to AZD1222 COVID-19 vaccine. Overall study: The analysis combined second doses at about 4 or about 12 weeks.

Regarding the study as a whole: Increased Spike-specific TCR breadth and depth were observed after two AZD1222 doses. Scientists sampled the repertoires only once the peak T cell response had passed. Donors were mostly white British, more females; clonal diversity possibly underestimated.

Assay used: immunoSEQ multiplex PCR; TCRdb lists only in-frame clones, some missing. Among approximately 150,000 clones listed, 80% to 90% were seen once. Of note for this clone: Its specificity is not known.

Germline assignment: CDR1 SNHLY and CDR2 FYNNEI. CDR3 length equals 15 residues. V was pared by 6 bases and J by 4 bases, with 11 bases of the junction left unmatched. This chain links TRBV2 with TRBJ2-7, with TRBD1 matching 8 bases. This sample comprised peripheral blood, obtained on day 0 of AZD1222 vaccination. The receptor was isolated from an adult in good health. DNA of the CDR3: TGTGCCAGCAGCCCGGACAGGGCCCGGATATACGAGCAGTACTTC. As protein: CASSPDRARIYEQYF.